This T cell receptor beta chain was documented in a study of CD8+CD57+ T cells in acquired aplastic anemia (dated by TCRdb to the late 2010s). Regarding the study in general: On average, sorted CD4+ and CD8+ cells yielded around 3.1 ug of extracted DNA, with a range of about 0.19 to 30 ug. An average of approximately 10 million reads for CD4+ cells and approximately 11 million reads for CD8+ cells was obtained from healthy donor samples.

About this clonotype: Its antigen is still unknown. The sample holds no much larger clone one base away, and base qualities are not on file.

TCR beta VDJ combination and CDR3 sequence profiling used genomic DNA as the template. TCR repertoire sequencing was run on an Illumina HiSeq 2000. The authors' analysis ran thus. TRBV/TRBJ rearrangement plots, CDR3 size and DJ length profiles, and Simpson's diversity index were used to evaluate the repertoires. The immunodominant clone was defined as the most abundant DNA sequence in deep sequencing data. CDR3 amino acid sequences were screened for sharing across subjects and compared with published repertoires and the VDJdb database. Through fastp at Q25 and MiXCR, TCRdb rebuilt clones from the public reads, retaining in-frame beta chains. A single entry per CDR3 protein holds the most common genes and DNA from its merged rows. TCRdb's processing, not the authors', yielded these V and J calls. The sample table lists some 120,000 distinct CDR3 sequences, over 45% of them with a count of one. The biggest ten clones account for about 2.3% of the sample.

In the study, sorted CD4+ and CD8+ blood T cells from patients with severe aplastic anemia and from healthy subjects underwent deep sequencing of TCR repertoires. Ficoll-Paque density gradient centrifugation was used to isolate peripheral blood mononuclear cells. Before DNA was extracted, CD4+ and CD8+ T cells were sorted using either FACS or magnetic beads. The paper as a whole reports these results and caveats: Patients and healthy controls showed no significant difference in CD8+ Simpson's diversity (P=0.060). Although 25 to 30 CD8+ CDR3 sequences were shared by patients and controls, these sequences appeared highly expressed in patients and within the immunodominant clones of patients.

From its cysteine to its phenylalanine, the CDR3 spans 14 amino acids. Of the read, only the CDR3 DNA is kept; its 42 bases are in frame from base 1. The CDR1 and CDR2 encoded by the germline V gene (reference sequence) are LNHNV and YYDKDF. V gives up 0 bases and J gives up 1 base, and the segment between their germline ends measures 6 bases. The chain joins TRBV15 to TRBJ1-1; no D segment can be confidently identified. This TCR was recovered from a human donor in good health, serving as a control. Sequenced: sorted CD4+, CD8+, or CD8+CD57+ T cells (not recorded which) from PBMCs. The nucleotide sequence reads TGTGCCACCAGCAGAGATGTCGGGAACACTGAAGCTTTCTTT. This sequence encodes CATSRDVGNTEAFF.